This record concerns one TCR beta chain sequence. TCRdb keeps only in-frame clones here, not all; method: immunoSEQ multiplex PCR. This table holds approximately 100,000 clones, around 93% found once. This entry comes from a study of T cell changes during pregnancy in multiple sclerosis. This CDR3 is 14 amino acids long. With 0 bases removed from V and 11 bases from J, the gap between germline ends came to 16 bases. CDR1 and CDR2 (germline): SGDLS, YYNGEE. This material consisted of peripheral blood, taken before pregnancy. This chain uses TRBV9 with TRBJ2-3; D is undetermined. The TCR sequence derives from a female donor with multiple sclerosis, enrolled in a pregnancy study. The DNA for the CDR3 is TGTGCCAGCAGCGTAGTTCCTGAGGAGATAAAGCAGTATTTT. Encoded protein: CASSVVPEEIKQYF.